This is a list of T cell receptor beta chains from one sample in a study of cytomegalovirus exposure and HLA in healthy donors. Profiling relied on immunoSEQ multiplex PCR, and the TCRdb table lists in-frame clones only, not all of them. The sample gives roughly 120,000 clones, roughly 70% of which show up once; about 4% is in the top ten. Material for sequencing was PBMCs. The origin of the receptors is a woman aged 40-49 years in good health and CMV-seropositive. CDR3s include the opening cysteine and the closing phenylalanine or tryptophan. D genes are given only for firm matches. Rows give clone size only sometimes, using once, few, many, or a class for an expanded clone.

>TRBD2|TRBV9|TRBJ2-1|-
TGTGCCAGCAGCGTAGGTTCGCGGGGGTTAAGCTCCTACAATGAGCAGTTCTTC
CASSVGSRGLSSYNEQFF
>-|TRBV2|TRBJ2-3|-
TGTGCCAGCAGTGAGCTAATAGGCACAGATACGCAGTATTTT
CASSELIGTDTQYF
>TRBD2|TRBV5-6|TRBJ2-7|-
TGTGCCAGCAGCTTGGTAGCTAGCGGGCCCTACGAGCAGTACTTC
CASSLVASGPYEQYF
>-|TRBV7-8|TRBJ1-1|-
TGTGCCAGCAGCTTAGGGCTGGGGACAACTGAAGCTTTCTTT
CASSLGLGTTEAFF
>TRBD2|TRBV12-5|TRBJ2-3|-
TGTGCTAGTGGTTTGTCGGGGGGGCGAGATACGCAGTATTTT
CASGLSGGRDTQYF
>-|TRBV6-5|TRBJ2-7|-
TGTGCCAGCACTCTACGTTTCGGAGCCTACGAGCAGTACTTC
CASTLRFGAYEQYF
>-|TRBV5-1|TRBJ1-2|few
TGCGCCAGCTCGGACAGAGCTAACTATGGCTACACCTTC
CASSDRANYGYTF
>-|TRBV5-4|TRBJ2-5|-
TGTGCCAGCAGCTTGGGGCTAGCTCAAGAGACCCAGTACTTC
CASSLGLAQETQYF
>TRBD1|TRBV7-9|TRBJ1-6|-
TGTGCCAGCAGCTTAGAGGGGGCTGTGGATTCACCCCTCCACTTT
CASSLEGAVDSPLHF
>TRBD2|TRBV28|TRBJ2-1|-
TGTGCCAGCAGTTTAAGGGGCGGGAGCTACAATGAGCAGTTCTTC
CASSLRGGSYNEQFF
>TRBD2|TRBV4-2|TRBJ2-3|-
TGTGCCAGCAGCCAAGGGCTAGCGGGCGGGGATACGCAGTATTTT
CASSQGLAGGDTQYF
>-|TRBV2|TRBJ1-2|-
TGTGCCAGCAGCGAGGGTGTTGTTGACTATGGCTACACCTTC
CASSEGVVDYGYTF
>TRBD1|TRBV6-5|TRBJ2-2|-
TGTGCCAGCAGTTCACGGACAGGGAACACCGGGGAGCTGTTTTTT
CASSSRTGNTGELFF
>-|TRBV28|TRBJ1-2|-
TGTGCCAGCAGACTCCAGGGATTCTATGGCTACACCTTC
CASRLQGFYGYTF
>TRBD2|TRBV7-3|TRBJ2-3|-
TGTGCCAGCAGCTCCGGACTAGCGGGGAGGACGGATACGCAGTATTTT
CASSSGLAGRTDTQYF
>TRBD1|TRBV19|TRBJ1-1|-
TGTGCCAGTAGTGAGGGACAGTTGAACACTGAAGCTTTCTTT
CASSEGQLNTEAFF
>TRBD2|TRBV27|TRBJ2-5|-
TGTGCCAGCAGTTTCTCACCCCGGACTAGCGGGGGGGCAGCAGAGACCCAGTACTTC
CASSFSPRTSGGAAETQYF
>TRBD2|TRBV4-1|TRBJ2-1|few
TGCGCCAGCAGCCTGACTAGCGGGATGAATGAGCAGTTCTTC
CASSLTSGMNEQFF
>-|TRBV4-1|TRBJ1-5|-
TGCGCCAGCAGCCAAGGGGCGGGGGTAAAGGTTGGAAACCAGCCCCAGCATTTT
CASSQGAGVKVGNQPQHF
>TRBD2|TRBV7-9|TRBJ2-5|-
TGTGCCAGCAGCCCGGGCGTACTAGCGAACCAAGAGACCCAGTACTTC
CASSPGVLANQETQYF
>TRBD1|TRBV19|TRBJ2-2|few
TGTGCCAGTAGTCAAAGGGCAGGGGGCCGATCCGGGGAGCTGTTTTTT
CASSQRAGGRSGELFF
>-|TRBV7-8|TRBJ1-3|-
TGTGCCAGCAGCCCCTTGACAGGCCTTGGAAACACCATATATTTT
CASSPLTGLGNTIYF
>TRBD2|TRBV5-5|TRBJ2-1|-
TGTGCCAGCAGTTACGTGGCTAGCGGGGACAATGAGCAGTTCTTC
CASSYVASGDNEQFF
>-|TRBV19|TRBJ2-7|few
TGTGCCAGTAGTATCTCGGGGAAGGTAGGAGGCTACGAGCAGTACTTC
CASSISGKVGGYEQYF
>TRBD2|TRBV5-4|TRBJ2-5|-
TGTGCCAGCAGCTTGGGACTAGCGGGGGGGCCAGAGACCCAGTACTTC
CASSLGLAGGPETQYF
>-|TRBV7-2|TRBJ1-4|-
TGTGCCAGCAGCCTCCAACAGGGAACTAATGAAAAACTGTTTTTT
CASSLQQGTNEKLFF